These 3 T cell receptor beta chains originate from one sample sequenced in a study of blood T cell repertoires in COVID-19. Clones were sequenced by immunoSEQ multiplex PCR, and TCRdb holds only the in-frame ones, with some missing. The sample includes 24,000 or so clones, approximately 87% of them seen just once. The sequencing sample was made of peripheral blood. All receptors derive from a human donor with active COVID-19. The donor label of this sample is uncertain.

In nucleotides, the CDR3 is TGTGCCAGCAGCTCTACACCGGGACAGGGGGTCTACGAGCAGTACTTC. Its translation: CASSSTPGQGVYEQYF. The chain recombines TRBV7-9 with TRBJ2-7, with 11 bases identical to TRBD1. Trimming at V came to 4 bases and at J to 3 bases, leaving 8 bases not matched to a gene. The CDR3 is 16 amino acids. Germline lookup yields CDR1 SEHNR and CDR2 FQNEAQ (reference sequence).

The V call is TRBV15, the J call TRBJ2-7; 11 nucleotides line up with TRBD1. CDR3 length: 16 residues. Germline CDR1 and CDR2: LNHNV and YYDKDF (reference sequence). V was clipped by 3 bases and J by 6 bases; unmatched bases: 10. For the CDR3, the DNA is TGTGCCACCAGCAGGGGACGAGGACAGGGGGCGGCCGAGCAGTACTTC. This codes for CATSRGRGQGAAEQYF.

The chain links TRBV10-3 to TRBJ2-1; 7 positions match TRBD2. The CDR3 spans 14 residues. V was pared by 4 bases and J by 5 bases, with 5 bases of the junction left unmatched. Germline-derived CDR1 and CDR2 are ENHRY and SYGVKD. The CDR3 DNA follows: TGTGCCATCAGTGCAACCGGGACTAACAATGAGCAGTTCTTC. As protein: CAISATGTNNEQFF.